This T cell receptor (beta chain) was captured in a study of Graves' ophthalmopathy and Graves' hyperthyroidism. Overall study results and limits: Clonotypes were expanded in thyroid at above 0.001 frequency, and most also appeared in blood.

RNA transcripts were the source from which TCR beta CDR3 regions were amplified. HTBI primers primed a first-round RT-PCR, and a second-round multiplex PCR followed. TCRdb re-called the multiplex PCR reads with MiXCR, one entry per CDR3 protein. The sample has about 390,000 distinct CDR3 sequences; approximately 18% are singletons. The stable label applied to hyperthyroidism with no ophthalmopathy within 18 months of follow-up. Newly diagnosed, the hyperthyroidism patients had under 2 months' duration and were aged 18 to 65. The V gene lost 1 base and the J gene lost 5 bases, with 11 bases spanning the gap. The CDR3 runs to 14 residues. Germline CDR1 reads LGHDT; CDR2 reads YNNKEL (reference sequence). This clonotype came up many times. The antigen remains undetermined.

The chain couples TRBV3-1 to TRBJ1-2; a weak D match, TRBD1 (6 bases). The sequenced sample consisted of peripheral blood. The receptor comes from an adult woman with stable Graves' hyperthyroidism. The CDR3, as DNA: TGTGCCAGCAGCCAAGTTGGGGGGGCTTATGGCTACACCTTC. Its translation: CASSQVGGAYGYTF. The full variable domain, completed using reference TRBV3-1 and TRBJ1-2, is DTAVSQTPKYLVTQMGNDKSIKCEQNLGHDTMYWYKQDSKKFLKIMFSYNNKELIINETVPNRFSPKSPDKAHLNLHINSLELGDSAVYFCASSQVGGAYGYTFGSGTRLTVV.